The 17 T cell receptor beta chains given below trace back to one sample, sequenced in a study of blood T cell repertoires in COVID-19. The repertoire was sequenced with immunoSEQ multiplex PCR; TCRdb's copy has only in-frame clones and lacks some. This sample yields about 280,000 clones, of which under 90% are seen a single time; 0.94% belongs to the top ten. Input material: peripheral blood. The source of these receptors is a woman in her thirties or forties who had recovered from COVID-19.

The V call is TRBV28, the J call TRBJ1-1; 7 positions agree with TRBD1. CDR1 is MDHEN, CDR2 SYDVKM, per germline. The CDR3 covers 14 residues. Trimming at V came to 6 bases and at J to 8 bases, leaving 12 bases not matched to a gene. CDR3: CASRQVYSTGEAFF. CDR3 in DNA: TGTGCCAGCAGGCAGGTATATTCGACAGGGGAAGCTTTCTTT.

J is TRBJ2-1 and V is TRBV19; 9 bases map to TRBD2. Germline CDR1 and CDR2: LNHDA and SQIVND (reference sequence). The length of the CDR3 is 15 residues. The trim removed 2 bases at V and 8 bases at J, leaving 7 bases unmatched. The CDR3 spells CASSILAGRGDEQFF. Written as DNA, the CDR3 is TGTGCCAGTAGTATACTAGCGGGAAGAGGTGATGAGCAGTTCTTC.

The chain combines TRBV19 with TRBJ2-1, with D possibly matching TRBD2 (5 bases). Trimming pared 4 bases from V and 8 bases from J, leaving 15 bases between. The germline gives CDR1 LNHDA, CDR2 SQIVND (reference sequence). The CDR3 has 14 amino acids. For the CDR3, the DNA is TGTGCCAGTAGTACCCCTGGGGAGTTATATGAGCAGTTCTTC. As protein: CASSTPGELYEQFF.

The chain uses TRBV4-2 and TRBJ2-3, with 7 bases fitting TRBD2. CDR3 length: 17 residues. Germline-derived CDR1 and CDR2 are LGHNA and YNFKEQ. V dropped 1 base and J dropped 0; count of bases not matched to a gene: 7. CDR3 sequence reads: CASSQGASGTSTDTQYF. CDR3 nucleotides: TGTGCCAGCAGCCAAGGAGCTAGCGGAACTAGCACAGATACGCAGTATTTT.

The rearrangement joins TRBV6-5 to TRBJ1-5; 7 bases map to TRBD1. The V and J ends lost 6 bases and 4 bases, in that order; junction bases with no gene match: 3. This CDR3 region has 13 residues. Germline V lookup: CDR1 MNHEY, CDR2 SVGAGI. CDR3 protein: CASRTGPNQPQHF. CDR3 bases: TGTGCCAGCAGGACAGGGCCGAATCAGCCCCAGCATTTT.

The CDR3 spells CASSLPRGLYNEQFF. The CDR3, as DNA: TGCGCCAGCAGCTTGCCTAGAGGGTTATACAATGAGCAGTTCTTC. The gene calls are TRBV5-1 and TRBJ2-1, with TRBD2 as a possible D gene (5 bases). Deletions cut 1 base from V and 4 bases from J, with 12 bases between. Germline CDR1 SGHRS, CDR2 YFSETQ. The CDR3 loop spans 15 amino acids. Together with reference TRBV5-1 and TRBJ2-1, the CDR3 gives the full variable domain: KAGVTQTPRYLIKTRGQQVTLSCSPISGHRSVSWYQQTPGQGLQFLFEYFSETQRNKGNFPGRFSGRQFSNSRSEMNVSTLELGDSALYLCASSLPRGLYNEQFFGPGTRLTVL.

The rearrangement joins TRBV28 to TRBJ1-2; 8 bases are shared with TRBD1. V shed 4 bases and J 6 bases; nucleotides not matched to a gene: 13. In germline, CDR1 is MDHEN, CDR2 SYDVKM. The CDR3 has 16 amino acids. CDR3 coding DNA: TGTGCCAGCAGTTCAGCTCAGGGACAGGCCGGGGATGGCTACACCTTC. Protein: CASSSAQGQAGDGYTF.

This rearrangement joins TRBV10-3 to TRBJ2-5, with a possible D match to TRBD2 (6 bases). The length of the CDR3 is 15 residues. Germline CDR1 is ENHRY and CDR2 is SYGVKD. The V gene lost 1 base and the J gene lost 4 bases, with 13 bases spanning the gap. The chain's CDR3 is CAISELGTAGETQYF. The DNA of the CDR3 is TGTGCCATCAGTGAGTTGGGTACAGCGGGAGAGACCCAGTACTTC.

CDR3 sequence (DNA): TGTGCCAGCAGCCAGATAACAGGGAACACTGAAGCTTTCTTT. This translates into CASSQITGNTEAFF. The gene calls are TRBV11-1 and TRBJ1-1, with D maybe TRBD1 (5 bases). The length of the CDR3 is 14 residues. V was shortened by 5 bases and J by 1 base, with 11 bases between the two germline ends. The germline gives CDR1 SGHAT, CDR2 FQDESV (reference sequence).

This clone was recorded only once. Here the CDR3 DNA reads TGCGCCAGCAGCCAAGATTCATCCTACTCCAACACCGGGGAGCTGTTTTTT. It encodes CASSQDSSYSNTGELFF. The chain combines TRBV4-1 with TRBJ2-2, with unresolved D. Germline V gives CDR1 MGHRA, CDR2 YSYEKL. Trimming removed 0 bases from V and 2 bases from J, with 13 bases in between. CDR3 length equals 17 residues.

V gene TRBV27 combines with J gene TRBJ1-5; 7 nucleotides align to TRBD1. After removal of 5 bases from V and 2 bases from J, the junction contained 3 bases not matched to a gene. CDR3 length: 14 amino acids. In germline, CDR1 is MNHEY, CDR2 SMNVEV (reference sequence). The CDR3 coding sequence is TGTGCCAGCAGTAGACAGGGTGGCAATCAGCCCCAGCATTTT. It specifies CASSRQGGNQPQHF.

The chain employs TRBV6-1 and TRBJ2-1; the D gene is possibly TRBD2 (5 bases). Trimming pared 1 base from V and 6 bases from J, leaving 10 bases between. The germline gives CDR1 MNHNS, CDR2 SASEGT. The CDR3 length is 14 residues. CDR3 loop: CASSEGSSRNEQFF. The CDR3 coding sequence is TGTGCCAGCAGTGAAGGTTCTAGCCGCAATGAGCAGTTCTTC.

The chain combines TRBV29-1 with TRBJ2-1, with D perhaps matching TRBD2 (6 bases). This CDR3 contains 15 residues. V was cut by 3 bases and J by 1 base, with 13 bases left in between. The germline V gene encodes CDR1 SQVTM and CDR2 ANQGSEA. CDR3 loop: CSVEGGGESYNEQFF. CDR3 coding DNA: TGCAGCGTTGAGGGTGGCGGGGAGTCCTACAATGAGCAGTTCTTC.

This clone was detected once. V is TRBV2 and J is TRBJ2-4; 14 bases align to TRBD2. The CDR3 contains 17 residues. V was pared by 4 bases and J by 3 bases, with 5 bases of the junction left unmatched. In germline, CDR1 is SNHLY, CDR2 FYNNEI. CDR3 in DNA: TGTGCCAGCAGTGCCCTGACTAGCGGGAGGGACAAAAACATTCAGTACTTC. Amino acids: CASSALTSGRDKNIQYF.

The rearrangement joins TRBV19 to TRBJ2-3; 7 bases align to TRBD1. The junction had 10 bases not matched to a gene; V was cut back by 3 bases and J by 13 bases. The length of the CDR3 is 13 residues. The germline CDR1 and CDR2 sequences are LNHDA and SQIVND (reference sequence). The CDR3 DNA is TGTGCCAGTAGTATGGCGTCAGGGGGTGTGGAGTATTTT. As protein: CASSMASGGVEYF.

V gene TRBV2 combines with J gene TRBJ1-4; D gene ambiguous. Germline V lookup: CDR1 SNHLY, CDR2 FYNNEI. Trimming pared 0 bases from V and 5 bases from J, leaving 10 bases between. CDR3 length equals 15 residues. CDR3 sequence (DNA): TGTGCCAGCAGTGAAGCCTCGGGAGCGAATGAAAAACTGTTTTTT. This gives the protein CASSEASGANEKLFF.

The CDR3 here is CASSQESQVAGTSNQPQHF. CDR3 nucleotides: TGTGCCAGCAGCCAAGAGTCCCAGGTTGCCGGAACTAGCAATCAGCCCCAGCATTTT. This chain joins TRBV14 and TRBJ1-5; no clear D. This CDR3 is 19 amino acids long. CDR1 is SGHDN and CDR2 is FVKESK in the germline V gene. Between the trimmed V and J ends, which lost 0 bases and 0 bases, there was a span of 18 bases.